This T cell receptor beta chain was identified during a study of blood T cell repertoires in COVID-19. CDR1 and CDR2 from the germline V gene are SNHLY and FYNNEI. The CDR3 is made up of 13 amino acids. Trimming pared 1 base from V and 3 bases from J, leaving 7 bases between. Sequenced by immunoSEQ multiplex PCR; TCRdb stores in-frame clones only, minus some. The repertoire holds over 200,000 clones, with roughly 86% as singletons. This clone was seen only once. The sample has other DNA sequences that encode this CDR3 too. The TCR was taken from a woman in her 30s who had recovered from COVID-19. The chain combines TRBV2 with TRBJ2-7; D uncertain. What was sequenced was peripheral blood. CDR3 protein: CASSEGLYYEQYF. CDR3 in DNA: TGTGCCAGCAGTGAAGGACTGTACTACGAGCAGTACTTC.